This T cell receptor beta chain was retrieved from a study of blood T cell repertoires in COVID-19. Study summary: There were acute and convalescent COVID-19 samples, and they came from the United States, Italy and Spain. The analysed material was cDNA or gDNA that came from T cells, B-cell-depleted T cells, or PBMCs.

Under the authors' procedure: Amplification of reference gene primers was used by the study to estimate nucleated cell counts. Only in-frame clones appear in the TCRdb table, and some are missing; sequencing was by immunoSEQ multiplex PCR. Clone size and V and J calls were adopted from that table, with D and trimming inferred from the DNA. The table lists around 100,000 clones, around 89% of them singletons, with 3% to 4.5% in the top ten. This CDR3 spans 14 amino acids. The V gene end was trimmed by 6 bases and the J gene end by 5 bases; junction bases not matched to a gene: 9. Per the germline V gene, CDR1 is MNHNY and CDR2 is SVGAGI (reference sequence).

Specimen: peripheral blood. The source of this sequence is a woman in her fifties or sixties with acute or convalescent COVID-19. The chain combines TRBV6-6 with TRBJ1-2, with 7 bases identical to TRBD1. CDR3 in DNA: TGTGCCAGCAGCCGACAGGGCGTTGGGTATGGCTACACCTTC. This encodes CASSRQGVGYGYTF.